This is a list of T cell receptor beta chains from one sample in a study of identical twins. TCRdb processed the 5' RACE reads anew with MiXCR; each CDR3 protein has one entry. Of about 240,000 distinct CDR3 sequences in the sample, 10% to 15% were seen once. These data also featured in a second study, about yellow fever vaccine responses in identical twins.

Sequenced: memory (CD45RO+) T cells sorted from blood. These receptors came from a woman aged 18-35 years in good health. Both conserved end residues are part of each CDR3. Clone size appears in some rows only: once, few, many, or a class for an expanded clone.

j_gene	v_gene	abundance	CDR3aa
TRBJ2-7	TRBV18	few	CASSPARPGQFPYEQYF
TRBJ2-3	TRBV11-3	.	CASSERGARTDTQYF
TRBJ1-5	TRBV20-1	few	CSVRGQGHNQPQHF
TRBJ2-5	TRBV7-2	.	CASSFIRGSPETQYF
TRBJ2-7	TRBV20-1	few	CSARGWFYEQYF
TRBJ2-5	TRBV9	.	CASSVEGRGQETQYF
TRBJ2-7	TRBV6-2/TRBV6-3	few	CASQDRLDEQYF
TRBJ1-2	TRBV9	few	CASSVDRGRNFGYTF
TRBJ2-4	TRBV9	.	CASSVDGFAKNIQYF
TRBJ1-5	TRBV14	few	CASSQVIRTGCNQPQHF
TRBJ2-1	TRBV3-1	many	CASSLPGTGGNEQFF
TRBJ2-3	TRBV6-1	few	CASTGSGGLTDTQYF
TRBJ2-7	TRBV10-3	.	CAIKTAASYEQYF
TRBJ2-5	TRBV3-1	.	CASSPSRQGYQETQYF
TRBJ2-5	TRBV5-5	few	CASSFYRGSQETQYF
TRBJ1-4	TRBV28	.	CASSSVPGEEKLFF
TRBJ2-3	TRBV7-2	.	CASSLGTLRTDTQYF
TRBJ2-1	TRBV20-1	few	CSAPTTAAPYNEQFF
TRBJ2-1	TRBV28	.	CASKLAGGHYNEQFF
TRBJ2-3	TRBV5-1	few	CASSLLAGTGQRRTDTQYF
TRBJ2-1	TRBV5-1	.	CASSLGELYNEQFF
TRBJ2-2	TRBV5-1	few	CASSSGLAGANTGELFF
TRBJ1-4	TRBV6-1	few	CASSPRMANEKLFF
TRBJ1-2	TRBV4-3	.	CASSPHRGGGGYTF
TRBJ2-2	TRBV11-2	.	CASSPGGTTNTGELFF
TRBJ2-5	TRBV4-3	many	CASSQASGRTGETQYF
TRBJ2-2	TRBV6-1	many	CASSPTETGELFF
TRBJ2-7	TRBV2	many	CASRLPLHLGPYEQYF
TRBJ2-3	TRBV5-1	many	CASSWMTGGTDTQYF
TRBJ2-3	TRBV2	.	CASSGGVDTDTQYF
TRBJ2-3	TRBV12-3/TRBV12-4	few	CASSRLAGLTDTQYF
TRBJ1-5	TRBV12-3/TRBV12-4	many	CASSLRGRDQPQHF
TRBJ1-4	TRBV3-1	few	CASSSRDTTNEKLFF
TRBJ2-3	TRBV7-9	.	CASSPSSDTQYF
TRBJ1-6	TRBV29-1	many	CSVSRGQDSPLHF
TRBJ2-7	TRBV7-2	many	CASSLGAVDYEQYF
TRBJ1-6	TRBV28	once	CASRPSGGSSPLHF
TRBJ2-3	TRBV4-3	few	CASSQETVRSTDTQYF
TRBJ2-1	TRBV20-1	few	CSASSGTVTYNEQFF
TRBJ2-5	TRBV27	few	CASSLNRGRETQYF
TRBJ2-7	TRBV7-2	.	CASSLSRGWGQRYEQYF
TRBJ1-6	TRBV12-3/TRBV12-4	medium-sized	CASRDGVHSPLHF
TRBJ2-2	TRBV7-3	.	CASRMTSGGTGELFF
TRBJ2-3	TRBV12-3/TRBV12-4	many	CASSFSEPGHSPTDTQYF